Detailed here is one T cell receptor beta chain. Antigen unknown. The data belong to a study of T cells and Merkel cell carcinoma outcomes. V was pared by 1 base and J by 9 bases, with 7 bases between. This CDR3 has 12 amino acids. Germline CDR1 is MDHEN and CDR2 is SYDVKM. Whole-study results and caveats: Repertoire plus T-cell density reportedly predicted Merkel cell carcinoma outcomes.

TCRdb's table, derived via immunoSEQ multiplex PCR, lists solely in-frame clones and lacks some. The sample data list about 60 clones. Input material: tumor tissue from Merkel cell carcinoma. The sequence derives from a human donor with Merkel cell carcinoma. The rearrangement links TRBV28 to TRBJ1-5; D is undetermined. DNA for the CDR3: TGTGCCAGCAGTTTATTACGGGGGCCCCAGCATTTT. Translating gives CASSLLRGPQHF.